Shown below are 9 T cell receptor beta chains from a single sample sequenced in a study of OX40 agonist ivuxolimab in advanced cancers. Clones were sequenced by immunoSEQ multiplex PCR, and TCRdb holds only the in-frame ones, with some missing. The sample consists of around 51,000 clones, just under 90% of them appearing once. The sequencing here drew on CD4+ or CD8+ T cells sorted from blood, taken in a trial of the OX40 agonist ivuxolimab. The receptor set was obtained from an adult with an advanced solid tumor such as melanoma, head and neck, liver or kidney cancer.

The V and J genes are TRBV9 and TRBJ1-1; unclear D gene. The germline CDR1 and CDR2 sequences are SGDLS and YYNGEE. The CDR3 runs to 15 residues. V was clipped by 0 bases and J by 1 base, with 10 bases between them. DNA for the CDR3: TGTGCCAGCAGCGTAGGAAGGTGGCCGAACACTGAAGCTTTCTTT. Its protein product is CASSVGRWPNTEAFF. Full variable domain (remainder filled in from reference TRBV9 and TRBJ1-1): DSGVTQTPKHLITATGQRVTLRCSPRSGDLSVYWYQQSLDQGLQFLIQYYNGEERAKGNILERFSAQQFPDLHSELNLSSLELGDSALYFCASSVGRWPNTEAFFGQGTRLTVV.

The chain recombines TRBV6-6 with TRBJ2-3, with 10 bases fitting TRBD2. Germline V gene sequence: CDR1 MNHNY, CDR2 SVGAGI (reference sequence). The junction had 2 bases not matched to a gene; V was cut back by 5 bases and J by 3 bases. The CDR3 runs to 14 residues. The CDR3 nucleotides read TGTGCCAGCAGTCTAGCGGGAGTTACAGATACGCAGTATTTT. Translated, it gives CASSLAGVTDTQYF.

Concerning this clone itself: The sample has other DNA sequences that encode this CDR3 too. This chain links TRBV11-3 with TRBJ1-1; weak D call: TRBD1 (5 bases). Germline values: CDR1 SGHNT, CDR2 YENEEA. Trimming took 6 bases from V and 3 from J, leaving 11 bases between them. This CDR3 comprises 13 residues. The CDR3 DNA reads TGTGCCAGCAGTTTACGGGGGTACACTGAAGCTTTCTTT. Translating gives CASSLRGYTEAFF. The full variable domain, rest sourced from reference TRBV11-3 and TRBJ1-1, is EAGVVQSPRYKIIEKKQPVAFWCNPISGHNTLYWYLQNLGQGPELLIRYENEEAVDDSQLPKDRFSAERLKGVDSTLKIQPAELGDSAVYLCASSLRGYTEAFFGQGTRLTVV.

The chain has TRBV30 and TRBJ2-1, with D possibly being TRBD2 (5 bases). The CDR3 has 15 amino acids. V was shortened by 1 base and J by 0 bases, with 10 bases between the two germline ends. From germline, CDR1 is GTSNPN and CDR2 SVGIG (reference sequence). The CDR3: CAWSDSASSYNEQFF. The DNA for the CDR3 is TGTGCCTGGAGTGATAGCGCGAGCTCCTACAATGAGCAGTTCTTC.

The chain is built from TRBV5-1 and TRBJ2-6, with 7 positions matching TRBD2. Germline loops: CDR1 SGHRS, CDR2 YFSETQ. The CDR3 is made up of 17 amino acids. V shed 3 bases, J shed 0 bases, and the junction held 6 bases outside the gene matches. This chain's CDR3 is CASSSSRDYSGANVLTF. The CDR3 DNA reads as TGCGCCAGCAGCTCGTCCCGGGACTACTCTGGGGCCAACGTCCTGACTTTC.

The chain couples TRBV5-1 to TRBJ2-2; TRBD1 is a possible D gene (6 bases). Germline CDR1 reads SGHRS; CDR2 reads YFSETQ. This CDR3 is built from 15 residues. Trimming shortened V by 1 base and J by 5 bases, and 12 bases separated the two germline ends. The CDR3: CASSLLQGDTGELFF. The CDR3 bases are TGCGCCAGCAGCTTGCTACAGGGAGATACCGGGGAGCTGTTTTTT.

The chain combines TRBV9 with TRBJ2-3; TRBD2 matches at 9 bases. CDR1 SGDLS and CDR2 YYNGEE come from the germline V gene. This CDR3 has 17 amino acids. J was trimmed by 2 bases and V by 3 bases; bases with no gene match: 10. The DNA of the CDR3 is TGTGCCAGCAGCGCCCAAGGGACTAGCATTATCACAGATACGCAGTATTTT. Amino acid sequence: CASSAQGTSIITDTQYF.

The chain carries TRBV19 and TRBJ2-3, with D unresolved. This CDR3 region has 13 residues. CDR1 is LNHDA and CDR2 is SQIVND in the germline V gene (reference sequence). V lost 8 bases and J 6 bases, leaving 15 bases between the germline ends. The CDR3 loop is CASRTFASDTQYF. The CDR3 bases are TGTGCCAGTCGCACCTTCGCCAGCGATACGCAGTATTTT. Full variable domain (remainder filled in from reference TRBV19 and TRBJ2-3): DGGITQSPKYLFRKEGQNVTLSCEQNLNHDAMYWYRQDPGQGLRLIYYSQIVNDFQKGDIAEGYSVSREKKESFPLTVTSAQKNPTAFYLCASRTFASDTQYFGPGTRLTVL.

The chain employs TRBV7-8 and TRBJ1-1; 7 positions agree with TRBD1. Losses at the gene ends were 1 base for V and 4 bases for J; bases not matched to a gene: 9. The germline V gene has CDR1 SGHVS and CDR2 FQNEAQ. This CDR3 has 16 residues. The DNA for the CDR3 is TGTGCCAGCAGCTTAGACACAGACAGGGTCTTCACTGAAGCTTTCTTT. It translates to CASSLDTDRVFTEAFF.